This TCR beta chain came from a study of beta chain features in type 1 diabetes. In regard to this clone: Antigen specificity is unknown.

Expressed TCRB transcripts were sequenced after all isolated RNA was converted to cDNA. Sequencing used immunoSEQ multiplex PCR; TCRdb keeps in-frame clones, though not all of them. Of 900,000 or so clones in the sample, around a sixth are singletons; the top ten hold roughly 0.025%. Every single donor gave one heparinised blood draw, and these averaged around 110 mL. Regarding the study as a whole: Researchers caution that PCR might favor shorter templates, equally among patients and controls.

The receptor was isolated from a woman under 30 in good health. The sample taken for sequencing was naive CD4+ T cells from blood.

This chain's CDR3 is CASSSMGLSGNTIYF. The DNA of the CDR3 is TGTGCCAGTAGTAGCATGGGACTTTCTGGAAACACCATATATTTT. The J gene is TRBJ1-3, the V gene TRBV19; weak D call: TRBD1 (5 bases). The V gene lost 4 bases and the J gene lost 1 base, with 11 bases spanning the gap. Germline V gene sequence: CDR1 LNHDA, CDR2 SQIVND (reference sequence). The length of the CDR3 is 15 residues.